One sample yielded the 24 T cell receptor beta chains listed below, sequenced in a study of blood T cell repertoires in COVID-19. TCRdb keeps only in-frame clones here, not all; method: immunoSEQ multiplex PCR. The sample lists fewer than 300,000 clones, about 85% seen once, with more than 10% in the top ten. Sequences were obtained from peripheral blood. These receptor sequences come from a human donor in a cohort sampled during active COVID-19.

The chain has TRBV5-5 and TRBJ2-7, with D maybe TRBD2 (5 bases). V lost 4 bases, J lost 2 bases, and 13 bases lay in between. CDR1 SGHKS and CDR2 YYEKEE come from the germline V gene (reference sequence). CDR3 length: 14 residues. CDR3 sequence: CASSHLGNPYEQYF. For the CDR3, the DNA is TGTGCCAGCAGCCACCTCGGGAATCCCTACGAGCAGTACTTC.

This clone has a single count. This chain uses TRBV3-1 (or the pseudogene TRBV3-2) with TRBJ2-7; 7 positions match TRBD2. The ends lost 1 base at V and 12 bases at J; junction bases unmatched: 9. Germline-derived CDR1 and CDR2 are LGHDT and YNNKEL (reference sequence). The CDR3 spans 13 residues. The CDR3 coding sequence is TGTGCCAGCAGCCAAGTAGCCAGCGGGGTCTCGTACTTC. This sequence encodes CASSQVASGVSYF.

V and J are TRBV6-2 or TRBV6-3 and TRBJ2-7; a possible D gene is TRBD2 (6 bases). Per germline, CDR1 MNHEY and CDR2 SVGEGT. The CDR3 runs to 14 residues. The V and J ends lost 5 bases and 3 bases respectively, with 14 bases between them. CDR3 DNA: TGTGCCAGCAGTATAGCGGCTTCCTACTACGAGCAGTACTTC. Protein: CASSIAASYYEQYF.

There are a few counts of this clone. The V and J genes are TRBV30 and TRBJ1-6; TRBD1 agrees at 11 bases. The CDR3 is made up of 14 amino acids. Germline CDR1 GTSNPN, CDR2 SVGIG (reference sequence). V shed 3 bases, J shed 9 bases, and the junction held 4 bases outside the gene matches. Here the CDR3 DNA reads TGTGCCTGGAGGATGGACAGGGGGCTTTCACCCCTCCACTTT. Its protein is CAWRMDRGLSPLHF.

The chain couples TRBV6-5 to TRBJ1-2; tentative D call: TRBD1 (6 bases). Germline CDR1 and CDR2: MNHEY and SVGAGI. The CDR3 is 14 residues long. V dropped 6 bases and J dropped 9 bases, with 20 bases sitting between them. The CDR3, as DNA: TGTGCCAGCAGCTTCTCACAGGGAAGGGTGAGCTACACCTTC. It specifies CASSFSQGRVSYTF.

V is TRBV28 and J is TRBJ1-2; 7 nucleotides match TRBD1. The germline V gene has CDR1 MDHEN and CDR2 SYDVKM. V was pared by 6 bases and J by 6 bases, with 10 bases of the junction left unmatched. The CDR3 is made up of 14 amino acids. Written as DNA, the CDR3 is TGTGCCAGCAGGCTGGACAGGCGCCCCAATGGCTACACCTTC. Its translation: CASRLDRRPNGYTF.

This clone has only a few counts. This chain links TRBV5-6 with TRBJ1-5; no clear D. Germline assignment: CDR1 SGHDT and CDR2 YYEEEE. The V end lost 3 bases, the J end lost 9 bases, and 13 bases lay between the germline ends. The CDR3 runs 13 residues. In DNA, the CDR3 is TGTGCCAGCAGCTCGGACTCGAGCGGGCCCCAGCATTTT. Amino acid sequence: CASSSDSSGPQHF.

This clone was found a few times. The V and J genes are TRBV27 and TRBJ1-6, with unresolved D. Germline-derived CDR1 and CDR2 are MNHEY and SMNVEV (reference sequence). The V gene lost 2 bases and the J gene lost 6 bases, with 11 bases spanning the gap. The CDR3 contains 15 residues. For the CDR3, the DNA is TGTGCCAGCAGTTTAGTTGGGGAGGGTAATTCACCCCTCCACTTT. Residues: CASSLVGEGNSPLHF.

The rearrangement links TRBV19 to TRBJ2-3; 12 nucleotides align to TRBD2. J lost 6 bases, V lost 3 bases, and 7 bases had no gene match. The CDR3 consists of 16 residues. Germline assignment: CDR1 LNHDA and CDR2 SQIVND (reference sequence). The CDR3 sequence is CASSMYMTSGSDTQYF. CDR3 sequence (DNA): TGTGCCAGTAGTATGTATATGACTAGCGGGAGCGATACGCAGTATTTT.

The chain recombines TRBV7-6 with TRBJ2-1; possible D gene TRBD2, 5 bases. CDR1 and CDR2 from the germline V gene are SGHVS and FNYEAQ. The V and J ends lost 5 bases and 6 bases respectively, with 11 bases between them. The CDR3 consists of 13 residues. In DNA, the CDR3 is TGTGCCAGCAGCCCGGACTGGGGCAATGAGCAGTTCTTC. As protein: CASSPDWGNEQFF.

The chain couples TRBV2 to TRBJ1-4; unclear D gene. CDR1 is SNHLY, CDR2 FYNNEI, per germline. Trimming cost V 7 bases and J 1 base, with 10 bases left between them. The CDR3 contains 14 residues. The CDR3 coding sequence is TGTGCCAGCAAGGTCACAGTAACTAATGAAAAACTGTTTTTT. Translation: CASKVTVTNEKLFF.

J is TRBJ1-1 and V is TRBV28, with D maybe TRBD1 (6 bases). Trimming removed 8 bases at V and 0 bases at J, with 13 bases between. Germline loops: CDR1 MDHEN, CDR2 SYDVKM. This CDR3 region has 14 residues. CDR3 DNA sequence: TGTGCCAGCCGAGAACAGGGAATGAACACTGAAGCTTTCTTT. This sequence encodes CASREQGMNTEAFF.

V and J are TRBV2 and TRBJ2-1; tentatively, D is TRBD1 (6 bases). CDR3 length: 15 residues. Trimming cost V 4 bases and J 0 bases, with 10 bases left between them. Germline values: CDR1 SNHLY, CDR2 FYNNEI. In DNA, the CDR3 is TGTGCCAGCAGTGTCTCCAGGGGCTCCTACAATGAGCAGTTCTTC. It yields the protein CASSVSRGSYNEQFF. The full variable domain, its missing parts supplied by reference TRBV2 and TRBJ2-1, is EPEVTQTPSHQVTQMGQEVILRCVPISNHLYFYWYRQILGQKVEFLVSFYNNEISEKSEIFDDQFSVERPDGSNFTLKIRSTKLEDSAMYFCASSVSRGSYNEQFFGPGTRLTVL.

This clone was seen just once. The chain recombines TRBV18 with TRBJ2-6, with TRBD1 identical over 8 bases. The CDR3 consists of 15 residues. Looked up from germline, CDR1 is KGHSH and CDR2 is LQKENI. The trim removed 3 bases at V and 4 bases at J, leaving 2 bases unmatched. The CDR3 DNA sequence: TGTGCCAGCTCACCGGACAGGGTGGGGGCCAACGTCCTGACTTTC. Its translation: CASSPDRVGANVLTF.

CDR3 in amino acids: CASSERAWGEPQHF. CDR3 nucleotides: TGTGCCAGCAGTGAACGGGCTTGGGGGGAGCCCCAGCATTTT. The gene calls are TRBV2 and TRBJ1-5; D is perhaps TRBD1 (5 bases). The CDR3 spans 14 residues. The V end lost 2 bases, the J end lost 8 bases, and 13 bases lay between the germline ends. The germline gives CDR1 SNHLY, CDR2 FYNNEI.

V usage is TRBV4-3 and J usage is TRBJ2-7; 7 bases fit TRBD2. The trim removed 0 bases at V and 4 bases at J, leaving 6 bases unmatched. The V gene's germline CDR1 is LGHNA and CDR2 YSLEER. CDR3 length equals 15 residues. The CDR3 region has the DNA TGCGCCAGCAGCCAAGATCCCCTAGCGGTTTACGAGCAGTACTTC. It encodes CASSQDPLAVYEQYF.

This clone appeared a few times. This chain connects TRBV10-1 to TRBJ1-2, with TRBD1 identical over 8 bases. The V and J ends lost 0 bases and 4 bases, in that order; junction bases with no gene match: 1. The CDR3 runs to 14 residues. In germline, CDR1 is WNHNN, CDR2 SYGVQD (reference sequence). The DNA for the CDR3 is TGCGCCAGCAGTGAGTCAGGACAGGGCTATGGCTACACCTTC. It translates to CASSESGQGYGYTF.

V gene TRBV19 combines with J gene TRBJ1-6, with 9 bases lining up with TRBD1. The CDR3 is made up of 15 amino acids. Losses at the gene ends were 5 bases for V and 9 bases for J; bases not matched to a gene: 8. Germline loops: CDR1 LNHDA, CDR2 SQIVND (reference sequence). CDR3 sequence reads: CASSERTGAFSPLHF. Written as DNA, the CDR3 is TGTGCCAGTAGTGAAAGGACAGGGGCTTTTTCACCCCTCCACTTT.

The gene calls are TRBV6-5 and TRBJ2-1, with D possibly matching TRBD1 (6 bases). The germline gives CDR1 MNHEY, CDR2 SVGAGI. V was clipped by 6 bases and J by 7 bases, with 13 bases between them. The CDR3 extends over 13 amino acids. The CDR3 sequence: CASRESGENEQFF. The DNA of the CDR3 is TGTGCCAGCAGGGAGTCAGGGGAAAATGAGCAGTTCTTC.

The chain recombines TRBV29-1 with TRBJ2-1, with D perhaps TRBD1 (6 bases). Germline CDR1 and CDR2: SQVTM and ANQGSEA. V shed 5 bases and J shed 10 bases, with 9 bases lying between them. The CDR3 length is 10 residues. The CDR3 protein is CSVKGTEQFF. CDR3 DNA: TGCAGCGTTAAAGGGACAGAGCAGTTCTTC.

This rearrangement joins TRBV5-1 to TRBJ1-1; D possibly corresponds to TRBD1 (6 bases). V was cut by 4 bases and J by 5 bases, with 15 bases left in between. CDR1 and CDR2 (germline): SGHRS, YFSETQ. The CDR3 loop spans 14 amino acids. The CDR3 is CASSPTGWGTEAFF. CDR3 DNA sequence: TGCGCCAGCAGCCCTACAGGGTGGGGAACTGAAGCTTTCTTT.

The rearrangement uses TRBV28 and TRBJ2-1, with TRBD2 matching 10 bases. V shed 5 bases, J shed 3 bases, and the junction held 4 bases outside the gene matches. Germline V gives CDR1 MDHEN, CDR2 SYDVKM. The CDR3 sequence is 15 residues long. CDR3 nucleotide sequence: TGTGCCAGCAGTGTAGGGACTAGCGTCTACAATGAGCAGTTCTTC. Translated: CASSVGTSVYNEQFF. The full variable domain, completed using reference TRBV28 and TRBJ2-1, is DVKVTQSSRYLVKRTGEKVFLECVQDMDHENMFWYRQDPGLGLRLIYFSYDVKMKEKGDIPEGYSVSREKKERFSLILESASTNQTSMYLCASSVGTSVYNEQFFGPGTRLTVL.

The chain has TRBV15 and TRBJ1-4; TRBD1 matches at 8 bases. Germline CDR1 and CDR2: LNHNV and YYDKDF (reference sequence). This CDR3 region has 18 residues. V dropped 0 bases and J dropped 5; count of bases not matched to a gene: 11. The CDR3 spells CATSRDTTQGVSNEKLFF. The DNA for the CDR3 is TGTGCCACCAGCAGAGATACCACACAGGGGGTATCAAATGAAAAACTGTTTTTT. The full variable domain, in which reference TRBV15 and TRBJ1-4 provide the parts outside the CDR3, is DAMVIQNPRYQVTQFGKPVTLSCSQTLNHNVMYWYQQKSSQAPKLLFHYYDKDFNNEADTPDNFQSRRPNTSFCFLDIRSPGLGDTAMYLCATSRDTTQGVSNEKLFFGSGTQLSVL.

The rearrangement uses TRBV27 and TRBJ2-7; 14 bases align to TRBD2. V was pared by 4 bases and J by 6 bases, with 2 bases of the junction left unmatched. The germline V gene encodes CDR1 MNHEY and CDR2 SMNVEV (reference sequence). CDR3 length equals 14 residues. CDR3 protein: CASSSGLAGGEQYF. CDR3 nucleotide sequence: TGTGCCAGCAGTTCCGGACTAGCGGGAGGCGAGCAGTACTTC.